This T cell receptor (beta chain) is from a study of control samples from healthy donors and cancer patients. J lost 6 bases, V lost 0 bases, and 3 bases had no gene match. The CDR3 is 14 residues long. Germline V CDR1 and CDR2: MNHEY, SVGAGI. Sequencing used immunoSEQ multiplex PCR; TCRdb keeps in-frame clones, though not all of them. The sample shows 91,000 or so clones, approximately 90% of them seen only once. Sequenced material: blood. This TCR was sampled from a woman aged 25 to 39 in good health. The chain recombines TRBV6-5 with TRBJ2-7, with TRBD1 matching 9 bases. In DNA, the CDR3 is TGTGCCAGCAGTTACTCCCGGGACAGGGCCGAGCAGTACTTC. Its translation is CASSYSRDRAEQYF.